The rows below give T cell receptor beta chains drawn from one sample of a study of T cell changes during pregnancy in multiple sclerosis. Sequenced by immunoSEQ multiplex PCR; TCRdb stores in-frame clones only, minus some. The data hold 40,000 to 50,000 clones, with 92% observed a single time. Sequencing used CD4+ T cells from peripheral blood mononuclear cells, obtained in the second trimester of pregnancy. The source of these receptors is a female donor in good health, enrolled as a control in a pregnancy study. Each CDR3 is given with its conserved first and last residue. Fields, in order: CDR3 length, V gene, clone size, J gene, D gene, CDR3 protein, CDR3 DNA. A D gene is named only where the DNA matches it firmly. A clone size is listed for some rows: how often the clone was seen (once, few, many), or a class if it is expanded.

length: 15; V: TRBV6-5; size: NA; J: TRBJ1-3; D: NA; CDR3: CASRRGTTSGNTIYF; DNA: TGTGCCAGCAGACGCGGGACCACCTCTGGAAACACCATATATTTT
length: 15; V: TRBV7-2; size: once; J: TRBJ1-1; D: NA; CDR3: CASSLGAGMNTEAFF; DNA: TGTGCCAGCAGCTTAGGGGCGGGGATGAACACTGAAGCTTTCTTT
length: 15; V: TRBV19; size: NA; J: TRBJ1-2; D: TRBD1; CDR3: CASSRGTGLNYGYTF; DNA: TGTGCCAGTAGCCGAGGGACAGGGCTTAACTATGGCTACACCTTC
length: 16; V: TRBV30; size: NA; J: TRBJ2-3; D: TRBD2; CDR3: CAWSKFLAGGSDTQYF; DNA: TGTGCCTGGAGTAAGTTCCTAGCGGGGGGCTCGGATACGCAGTATTTT
length: 16; V: TRBV5-1; size: NA; J: TRBJ1-4; D: NA; CDR3: CASSLRQGKPNEKLFF; DNA: TGCGCCAGCAGCTTGAGGCAGGGGAAACCTAATGAAAAACTGTTTTTT
length: 15; V: TRBV18; size: NA; J: TRBJ1-1; D: NA; CDR3: CASSPRSGSGTEAFF; DNA: TGTGCCAGCTCACCACGTTCAGGGTCTGGCACTGAAGCTTTCTTT
length: 13; V: TRBV5-4; size: NA; J: TRBJ1-5; D: TRBD1; CDR3: CASSLGGDQPQHF; DNA: TGTGCCAGCAGCTTAGGGGGCGATCAGCCCCAGCATTTT
length: 13; V: TRBV2; size: NA; J: TRBJ1-1; D: NA; CDR3: CASSRKQGPEAFF; DNA: TGTGCCAGCAGTAGAAAGCAGGGTCCTGAAGCTTTCTTT
length: 14; V: TRBV7-9; size: NA; J: TRBJ1-1; D: NA; CDR3: CASSWRGIDTEAFF; DNA: TGTGCCAGCAGTTGGCGGGGCATCGACACTGAAGCTTTCTTT
length: 15; V: TRBV7-6; size: NA; J: TRBJ2-3; D: TRBD2; CDR3: CASSTSGSVTDTQYF; DNA: TGTGCCAGCAGCACTAGCGGGTCGGTGACAGATACGCAGTATTTT
length: 19; V: TRBV9; size: NA; J: TRBJ1-3; D: NA; CDR3: CASSAALRTEGDSGNTIYF; DNA: TGTGCCAGCAGCGCAGCCCTTCGGACAGAGGGGGACTCTGGAAACACCATATATTTT
length: 14; V: TRBV7-8; size: NA; J: TRBJ1-4; D: NA; CDR3: CASGRVTGNEKLFF; DNA: TGTGCCAGCGGGCGGGTGACAGGAAATGAAAAACTGTTTTTT
length: 15; V: TRBV14; size: NA; J: TRBJ2-2; D: NA; CDR3: CASSQGRPGTGELFF; DNA: TGTGCCAGCAGCCAAGGCAGGCCCGGCACCGGGGAGCTGTTTTTT
length: 17; V: TRBV13; size: once; J: TRBJ2-7; D: TRBD2; CDR3: CASSTEGLAGDFYEQYF; DNA: TGTGCCAGCAGCACGGAAGGACTAGCGGGCGATTTCTACGAGCAGTACTTC
length: 12; V: TRBV30; size: NA; J: TRBJ1-4; D: NA; CDR3: CAGGVMNEKLFF; DNA: TGTGCCGGGGGGGTTATGAATGAAAAACTGTTTTTT
length: 16; V: TRBV7-2; size: NA; J: TRBJ2-7; D: TRBD1; CDR3: CASSQRTGRSSYEQYF; DNA: TGTGCCAGCAGCCAGAGGACAGGGAGAAGCTCCTACGAGCAGTACTTC
length: 13; V: TRBV6-6; size: NA; J: TRBJ1-2; D: NA; CDR3: CASSYSRGVDYTF; DNA: TGTGCCAGCAGTTACTCCCGGGGGGTTGACTACACCTTC
length: 21; V: TRBV9; size: once; J: TRBJ2-3; D: TRBD2; CDR3: CASSVATRTSGGEGSTDTQYF; DNA: TGTGCCAGCAGCGTAGCTACTCGGACTAGCGGGGGGGAGGGAAGCACAGATACGCAGTATTTT
length: 15; V: TRBV6-5; size: NA; J: TRBJ1-1; D: NA; CDR3: CASSSNREVGTEAFF; DNA: TGTGCCAGCAGTTCAAACAGGGAAGTCGGCACTGAAGCTTTCTTT
length: 14; V: TRBV29-1; size: NA; J: TRBJ1-6; D: NA; CDR3: CSVEETGSGSPLHF; DNA: TGCAGCGTGGAGGAGACAGGTTCTGGATCACCCCTCCACTTT
length: 16; V: TRBV9; size: NA; J: TRBJ2-7; D: TRBD1; CDR3: CASSVGYRGSTYEQYF; DNA: TGTGCCAGCAGCGTAGGATACAGGGGCTCAACCTACGAGCAGTACTTC
length: 16; V: TRBV5-6; size: NA; J: TRBJ2-5; D: TRBD2; CDR3: CASSRLSGGSVLTQYF; DNA: TGTGCCAGCAGCCGCCTTAGCGGGGGGTCGGTTTTGACCCAGTACTTC
length: 14; V: TRBV5-1; size: NA; J: TRBJ1-2; D: NA; CDR3: CASSSETVNYGYTF; DNA: TGCGCCAGCAGCTCGGAGACAGTTAACTATGGCTACACCTTC
length: 16; V: TRBV30; size: NA; J: TRBJ2-7; D: NA; CDR3: CAWSSRDTGRTYEQYF; DNA: TGTGCCTGGAGCTCTCGGGACACTGGAAGGACCTACGAGCAGTACTTC
length: 15; V: TRBV7-9; size: NA; J: TRBJ1-2; D: NA; CDR3: CASSWATFTDYGYTF; DNA: TGTGCCAGCAGTTGGGCAACATTCACGGACTATGGCTACACCTTC